These T cell receptor beta chains were read from a single sample in a study of blood T cell repertoires in COVID-19. Using immunoSEQ multiplex PCR, the repertoire was profiled, and TCRdb retains in-frame clones only, with some absent. The sample includes 130,000 or so clones, approximately 80% of them seen just once. The specimen was peripheral blood. The source of these receptors is a woman aged 60-70 years with acute or convalescent COVID-19. Each CDR3 is given with its conserved first and last residue. Size is omitted from some rows. Given values are once, few, many or a class for expanded clones.

NA	16	TRBJ2-6	TRBV30	CAWSVDSSSGANVLTF
NA	15	TRBJ2-1	TRBV7-9	CASSPRSSPLVEQFF
NA	14	TRBJ2-3	TRBV19	CASSSRSFGDTQYF
NA	14	TRBJ2-6	TRBV6-5	CASRDRVGANVLTF
NA	17	TRBJ1-4	TRBV2	CASSDLGQRATNEKLFF
NA	14	TRBJ2-2	TRBV30	CAWTGQLNTGELFF
NA	11	TRBJ2-1	TRBV11-2	CASSQANEQFF
NA	14	TRBJ1-1	TRBV3-1/TRBV3-2	CASRKQGASTEAFF
NA	11	TRBJ1-2	TRBV30	CAWSVSSGYTF
few	18	TRBJ1-2	TRBV2	CASDLIFRGPTGGFGYTF
NA	16	TRBJ1-2	TRBV6-6	CASSGTRTGRNYGYTF
NA	14	TRBJ2-5	TRBV19	CASSIDGVQETQYF
NA	12	TRBJ1-5	TRBV19	CASRVQGKPQHF
few	15	TRBJ2-2	TRBV5-1	CASSPTGTNTGELFF
NA	18	TRBJ2-5	TRBV3-1/TRBV3-2	CASSRTGLAVLEGETQYF
NA	17	TRBJ2-3	TRBV5-3	CAGPFQRGGKFRDTQYF
NA	15	TRBJ2-3	TRBV24-1	CATSDFSQGMNTQYF
NA	15	TRBJ1-1	TRBV6-6	CASSHGQGGGTEAFF
once	17	TRBJ1-4	TRBV28	CASSLRTGRATNEKLFF
NA	14	TRBJ1-1	TRBV30	CAWVTGTVNTEAFF
NA	17	TRBJ1-3	TRBV2	CASSESWGQGAGNTIYF
NA	11	TRBJ1-1	TRBV2	CASSMSSEAFF
few	13	TRBJ1-2	TRBV27	CASSFGTGNGYTF
once	16	TRBJ1-1	TRBV2	CASSPGVRAMNTEAFF
NA	13	TRBJ2-7	TRBV12-3/TRBV12-4	CASSLGGDGEQYF
NA	14	TRBJ2-2	TRBV5-1	CASSSGQNTGELFF
NA	13	TRBJ2-7	TRBV30	CAWSTLGDYEQYF
NA	15	TRBJ1-1	TRBV2	CASIIKRALGTEAFF
NA	15	TRBJ2-4	TRBV29-1	CSVGGIIGAKNIQYF
NA	19	TRBJ2-3	TRBV3-1/TRBV3-2	CASSQDWAGTGGSTDTQYF
NA	14	TRBJ2-6	TRBV3-1/TRBV3-2	CASGRASGANVLTF
NA	17	TRBJ2-1	TRBV5-4	CASRSGLGATSYNEQFF
NA	14	TRBJ2-5	TRBV24-1	CATGDSRSQETQYF
NA	15	TRBJ2-3	TRBV20-1	CSASALGVRTDTQYF
NA	14	TRBJ1-6	TRBV5-1	CASRRDRGHSPLHF
once	13	TRBJ1-1	TRBV4-1	CASKKSGFTEAFF
NA	16	TRBJ2-1	TRBV7-9	CASSINPGQGENEQFF
NA	15	TRBJ2-1	TRBV9	CASSVLAGGFDEQFF
NA	15	TRBJ1-4	TRBV6-5	CASSYSRNPGEKLFF
NA	15	TRBJ2-3	TRBV24-1	CATSDRDRAPRTQYF
NA	13	TRBJ1-5	TRBV29-1	CSVKDSSNQPQHF
NA	15	TRBJ1-5	TRBV6-6	CASSSGLGENQPQHF
NA	15	TRBJ2-2	TRBV18	CASSSQGADTGELFF
NA	15	TRBJ2-4	TRBV2	CASRGLAVAKNIQYF
few	18	TRBJ1-2	TRBV3-1/TRBV3-2	CASSYRGQLTLSPSGYTF
NA	14	TRBJ1-4	TRBV6-1	CASSEVPTGEKLFF
NA	12	TRBJ1-1	TRBV5-6	CASSPVGAGAFF
once	14	TRBJ1-5	TRBV6-6	CASSRGSSNQPQHF
NA	11	TRBJ1-2	TRBV20-1	CSLGAAGGYTF
NA	15	TRBJ1-2	TRBV29-1	CSVGRGGADRYGYTF
NA	13	TRBJ2-5	TRBV24-1	CATSDGAKETQYF
NA	13	TRBJ1-2	TRBV6-5	CASSYVENYGYTF
NA	16	TRBJ2-5	TRBV3-1/TRBV3-2	CASSSRGGGHSETQYF
NA	15	TRBJ1-2	TRBV6-5	CASSVGQADNYGYTF
once	15	TRBJ2-1	TRBV10-3	CAISPDRKAYNEQFF
NA	12	TRBJ1-1	TRBV2	CASSYRGLEAFF
NA	12	TRBJ1-1	TRBV11-2	CASSFRGTEAFF
NA	15	TRBJ2-1	TRBV19	CASSMTGGMVNEQFF
once	16	TRBJ1-4	TRBV4-1	CASSQEGGQRGEKLFF